At least ten counts were recorded for the clone carrying this T cell receptor beta chain. Amplified regions were TCR beta CDR3 sequences from RNA transcripts. First-round RT-PCR of the TCR CDR3 relied on the HTBI primer set. TCRdb itself ran the multiplex PCR reads through MiXCR, one entry per CDR3 protein. The sample lists hundreds of thousands of distinct CDR3 sequences; approximately 16% were seen once. The data originate from a study of T cells in Graves' hyperthyroidism and ophthalmopathy. The germline CDR1 and CDR2 sequences are DFQATT and SNEGSKA (reference sequence). Trimming pared 7 bases from V and 0 bases from J, leaving 10 bases between. This CDR3 comprises 12 residues.

Sequencing input: blood. The chain carries TRBV20-1 and TRBJ2-7; the D is unclear. The receptor was isolated from a man aged 40-55 years with Graves' hyperthyroidism. As DNA, the CDR3 is TGCAGTGGGAAGGATTACTCCTACGAGCAGTACTTC. It encodes CSGKDYSYEQYF.